This TCR beta chain appears in the sequencing data of a study of a mutant IDH1 vaccine in newly diagnosed glioma. The table came from immunoSEQ multiplex PCR; TCRdb's copy has only in-frame clones and leaves some out. This sample has tens of thousands of clones, with roughly 72% found just once. The CDR3 loop spans 14 amino acids. Germline values: CDR1 LNHDA, CDR2 SQIVND (reference sequence). Trimming left V 5 bases short and J 2 bases short, with 9 bases between. Points on this clone: No antigen is known for it.

Indicated time point: week 11, during vaccination. Mutant IDH1 20-mer peptide, at 300 ug, made up each vaccine dose, with topical imiquimod. Sequences were derived from peripheral blood mononuclear cells (PBMCs), sampled from a glioma patient whose treatment included an IDH1 peptide vaccine. The J gene is TRBJ2-2, the V gene TRBV19, with a possible D match to TRBD1 (6 bases). This clonotype was obtained from a man younger than 35 with glioma. Some clones in this sample may be carry-over from other donors' samples. CDR3 protein: CASSPGQNTGELFF. CDR3 in DNA: TGTGCCAGTAGTCCGGGACAAAACACCGGGGAGCTGTTTTTT.